Listed here are 18 T cell receptor beta chains from one sample, sequenced in a study of blood T cell repertoires in COVID-19. Using immunoSEQ multiplex PCR, the repertoire was profiled, and TCRdb retains in-frame clones only, with some absent. The sample lists about 480,000 clones, approximately 91% seen once, with around 7.8% in the top ten. Sequences were obtained from peripheral blood. The receptors here all came from a woman aged 45-65 years with COVID-19, enrolled during active disease.

Remarks on this clone: The sample has other DNA sequences that encode this CDR3 too. The rearrangement joins TRBV7-2 to TRBJ2-5, with 14 bases aligning to TRBD2. Germline-derived CDR1 and CDR2 are SGHTA and FQGNSA. J lost 5 bases, V lost 4 bases, and 6 bases had no gene match. This CDR3 region has 16 residues. CDR3 protein: CASSSRLAGGRETQYF. CDR3 nucleotide sequence: TGTGCCAGCAGCTCCCGACTAGCGGGGGGGAGGGAGACCCAGTACTTC.

This clone was seen just once. The chain employs TRBV5-1 and TRBJ2-3; perhaps TRBD1 as D (6 bases). The CDR3 runs to 14 residues. From germline, CDR1 is SGHRS and CDR2 YFSETQ. Trimming cost V 5 bases and J 0 bases, with 10 bases left between them. The CDR3 region is CASRGHRSTDTQYF. CDR3 nucleotide sequence: TGCGCCAGCAGGGGACATAGGAGCACAGATACGCAGTATTTT.

This chain connects TRBV5-1 to TRBJ1-6, with D unclear. Trimming stripped 0 bases from V and 8 bases from J, with 6 bases between. CDR3 length: 13 residues. In germline, CDR1 is SGHRS, CDR2 YFSETQ. CDR3 sequence reads: CASSLEEDSPLHF. CDR3 DNA sequence: TGCGCCAGCAGCTTGGAGGAGGATTCACCCCTCCACTTT.

The chain uses TRBV24-1 and TRBJ1-5; D might be TRBD1 (5 bases). V was pared by 10 bases and J by 3 bases, with 9 bases between. Germline loops: CDR1 KGHDR, CDR2 SFDVKD. CDR3 length: 12 amino acids. The CDR3 nucleotides read TGTGCCACTGACAGACACAATCAGCCCCAGCATTTT. Protein product: CATDRHNQPQHF.

V usage is TRBV7-8 and J usage is TRBJ1-2; 7 bases are shared with TRBD1. Germline CDR1 and CDR2: SGHVS and FQNEAQ. Germline trimming cut 2 bases from V and 6 bases from J; bases unmatched to any gene: 3. The CDR3 loop spans 13 amino acids. The CDR3 nucleotides are TGTGCCAGCAGCTTACGAGGGGGCAATGGCTACACCTTC. Translated: CASSLRGGNGYTF. The full variable domain, completed using reference TRBV7-8 and TRBJ1-2, is GAGVSQSPRYKVAKRGQDVALRCDPISGHVSLFWYQQALGQGPEFLTYFQNEAQLDKSGLPSDRFFAERPEGSVSTLKIQRTQQEDSAVYLCASSLRGGNGYTFGSGTRLTVV.

The chain couples TRBV6-1 to TRBJ1-1; D is unclear. Germline assignment: CDR1 MNHNS and CDR2 SASEGT. Trimming took 2 bases from V and 5 from J, leaving 9 bases between them. The CDR3 runs 13 residues. Written as DNA, the CDR3 is TGTGCCAGCAGTGAAACTCCAGGAACTGAAGCTTTCTTT. As protein: CASSETPGTEAFF.

J is TRBJ2-7 and V is TRBV28; 10 bases are a match to TRBD1. From germline, CDR1 is MDHEN and CDR2 SYDVKM. The CDR3 contains 17 residues. The J segment lost 0 bases and the V segment lost 4 bases, leaving 9 bases of the junction unmatched. The DNA of the CDR3 is TGTGCCAGCAGTTCCGGACAGGGGGAACTCCTCTCCTACGAGCAGTACTTC. Encoded protein: CASSSGQGELLSYEQYF.

CDR3 sequence reads: CSVDRTGVDGYTF. CDR3 bases: TGCAGCGTTGACCGGACAGGAGTTGACGGCTACACCTTC. The chain links TRBV29-1 to TRBJ1-2; TRBD1 aligns across 7 bases. Trimming at V came to 3 bases and at J to 8 bases, leaving 9 bases not matched to a gene. The germline CDR1 and CDR2 sequences are SQVTM and ANQGSEA. The CDR3 spans 13 residues.

CDR3 sequence reads: CASSSWTGPNEQFF. CDR3 coding DNA: TGTGCCAGCAGCTCATGGACAGGGCCCAATGAGCAGTTCTTC. The chain uses TRBV21-1 and TRBJ2-1; no DNA check was done on the table's D call, TRBD1. TRBV21-1 is marked as a pseudogene. The CDR3 has 14 amino acids.

V gene TRBV7-2 combines with J gene TRBJ2-1, with TRBD2 as a possible D gene (5 bases). The germline gives CDR1 SGHTA, CDR2 FQGNSA. This CDR3 is 13 amino acids long. V lost 3 bases and J 7 bases, leaving 10 bases between the germline ends. The CDR3: CASSFNWENEQFF. DNA of the CDR3: TGTGCCAGCAGCTTTAACTGGGAGAATGAGCAGTTCTTC.

The rearrangement links TRBV5-1 to TRBJ1-1; D is unresolved. V dropped 3 bases and J dropped 3 bases, with 12 bases sitting between them. Germline V gene sequence: CDR1 SGHRS, CDR2 YFSETQ. There are 14 residues in the CDR3. CDR3 residues: CASSSGGSHTEAFF. DNA for the CDR3: TGCGCCAGCAGCTCCGGCGGGAGCCACACTGAAGCTTTCTTT.

J is TRBJ1-2 and V is TRBV7-2; D perhaps matches TRBD1 (5 bases). CDR1 is SGHTA and CDR2 is FQGNSA in the germline V gene. The V end lost 1 base, the J end lost 2 bases, and 11 bases lay between the germline ends. This CDR3 comprises 15 residues. The chain's CDR3 is CASSLDRGSNYGYTF. DNA for the CDR3: TGTGCCAGCAGCTTAGATAGGGGTTCCAACTATGGCTACACCTTC.

The chain joins TRBV9 to TRBJ2-3; TRBD1 aligns across 10 bases. The CDR3 extends over 14 amino acids. CDR1 and CDR2 from the germline V gene are SGDLS and YYNGEE. V lost 6 bases to trimming and J lost 4 bases; unmatched junction nucleotides: 5. The CDR3 DNA reads TGTGCCAGCAAAAAGGACAGGGGGGCAGATACGCAGTATTTT. This sequence encodes CASKKDRGADTQYF.

J is TRBJ1-2 and V is TRBV3-1 (or the pseudogene TRBV3-2); tentatively, D is TRBD1 (5 bases). Germline loops: CDR1 LGHDT, CDR2 YNNKEL (reference sequence). The CDR3 sequence is 15 residues long. Trimming removed 2 bases from V and 4 bases from J, with 14 bases in between. The CDR3 sequence is CASSQTAAGGYGYTF. For the CDR3, the DNA is TGTGCCAGCAGCCAAACTGCCGCCGGGGGCTATGGCTACACCTTC.

The genes are TRBV9 and TRBJ1-1; D is ambiguous. The CDR3 runs 16 residues. Germline V CDR1 and CDR2: SGDLS, YYNGEE. Trimming stripped 4 bases from V and 3 bases from J, with 19 bases between. The CDR3 sequence: CASSPRPTGRDTEAFF. The CDR3 DNA is TGTGCCAGCAGCCCCCGCCCGACCGGGAGGGACACTGAAGCTTTCTTT.

The chain links TRBV6-5 to TRBJ1-2; 9 bases align to TRBD1. The V gene's germline CDR1 is MNHEY and CDR2 SVGAGI. The CDR3 covers 15 residues. V gave up 7 bases and J gave up 8 bases; unmatched junction bases: 14. The CDR3 sequence: CASIPPQGAPSGYTF. The CDR3, as DNA: TGTGCCAGCATACCCCCACAGGGGGCTCCGTCAGGCTACACCTTC.

The V and J genes are TRBV5-6 and TRBJ1-5; D gene unclear. V was clipped by 4 bases and J by 1 base, with 12 bases between them. CDR3 length: 15 amino acids. Germline CDR1 SGHDT, CDR2 YYEEEE. CDR3 in amino acids: CASSLLGASNQPQHF. CDR3 DNA sequence: TGTGCCAGCAGCCTATTGGGAGCGAGCAATCAGCCCCAGCATTTT.

This clone occurred once. J is TRBJ2-1 and V is TRBV2; TRBD2 might be the D (6 bases). This CDR3 is 13 amino acids long. In germline, CDR1 is SNHLY, CDR2 FYNNEI. The V gene lost 10 bases and the J gene lost 5 bases, with 15 bases spanning the gap. The CDR3 nucleotides read TGTGCCACCAGGCGGGGCGGAGACAATGAGCAGTTCTTC. It translates to CATRRGGDNEQFF.